The clone carrying this T cell receptor beta chain rates as medium-sized. Trimming shortened V by 0 bases and J by 7 bases, and 11 bases separated the two germline ends. This CDR3 is 14 amino acids long. The V gene's germline CDR1 is SGHDT and CDR2 YYEEEE. The sample belongs to a study of blood T cell repertoires in COVID-19. On the study more broadly: The samples span acute and convalescent COVID-19 from the United States, Italy and Spain. The analysed material was cDNA or gDNA that came from T cells, B-cell-depleted T cells, or PBMCs.

Per the original data handling: Using reference gene primer amplification, nucleated cell counts were estimated. The protocol was immunoSEQ multiplex PCR, while the TCRdb copy is restricted to in-frame clones and leaves out a portion. V, J and clone size are taken as reported in that table, and D and trimming were inferred from the DNA itself. The data show 40,000 to 60,000 clones, with roughly nine tenths seen just once and approximately 4% held by the top ten. The sample was peripheral blood. This TCR derives from a human donor in a cohort sampled during active COVID-19. The gene calls are TRBV5-6 and TRBJ1-5, with D maybe TRBD1 (5 bases). As DNA, the CDR3 is TGTGCCAGCAGCTTGGCCAGGGCAGGACAGCCCCAGCATTTT. Protein: CASSLARAGQPQHF.